Presented here are 23 T cell receptor beta chains from one specimen sequenced in a study of T cell responses to AZD1222 COVID-19 vaccine. The method was immunoSEQ multiplex PCR; TCRdb's version includes in-frame clones alone and lacks a portion of them. In the table there are some 150,000 clones, approximately 89% of which are singletons. Sequencing was performed on peripheral blood, taken on day 0 of AZD1222 vaccination. The receptor source for this set is an adult in good health.

The genes are TRBV4-3 and TRBJ1-2; perhaps TRBD1 as D (6 bases). The V gene's germline CDR1 is LGHNA and CDR2 YSLEER. The germline V and J ends were trimmed by 2 bases and 14 bases, with 18 bases remaining between them. The length of the CDR3 is 13 residues. CDR3 nucleotides: TGCGCCAGCAGCCAAATCAAAGGACAGCTGGAGACCTTC. Protein: CASSQIKGQLETF.

The V and J genes are TRBV19 and TRBJ2-1, with D unresolved. The CDR3 is 14 amino acids. Looked up from germline, CDR1 is LNHDA and CDR2 is SQIVND (reference sequence). V was clipped by 3 bases and J by 2 bases, with 8 bases between them. DNA of the CDR3: TGTGCCAGTAGTATGACAAGCACCTACAATGAGCAGTTCTTC. Translation: CASSMTSTYNEQFF.

This chain connects TRBV11-3 to TRBJ2-7, with D possibly TRBD1 on 5 matching bases. The CDR3 contains 14 residues. Germline lookup yields CDR1 SGHNT and CDR2 YENEEA. Trimming took off 0 bases at V and 3 bases at J, with 9 bases between the two ends. This CDR3 reads CASSLEGPDYEQYF. DNA for the CDR3: TGTGCCAGCAGCTTAGAGGGGCCGGACTACGAGCAGTACTTC.

The V and J genes are TRBV6-5 and TRBJ2-1; the D gene could be TRBD1 or TRBD2 (5 bases each). Trimming pared 11 bases from V and 0 bases from J, leaving 14 bases between. The CDR3 consists of 14 residues. The germline gives CDR1 MNHEY, CDR2 SVGAGI. In DNA form, the CDR3 reads TGTGCCGCCCCCCGGGGCTTCTCCTACAATGAGCAGTTCTTC. Protein product: CAAPRGFSYNEQFF.

V is TRBV4-3 and J is TRBJ2-1, with D maybe TRBD2 (5 bases). CDR3 length equals 15 residues. Germline values: CDR1 LGHNA, CDR2 YSLEER. V lost 0 bases, J lost 7 bases, and 13 bases lay in between. CDR3 bases: TGCGCCAGCAGCCAAGATAATCGAGGGTATAATGAGCAGTTCTTC. Its protein product is CASSQDNRGYNEQFF.

This clone has just a few counts. This chain connects TRBV19 to TRBJ2-3, with TRBD2 matching 11 bases. The V gene's germline CDR1 is LNHDA and CDR2 SQIVND (reference sequence). V lost 7 bases and J lost 2; bases outside the gene matches: 5. The CDR3 is 15 amino acids. Here the CDR3 DNA reads TGTGCCAGTACTCCGGGACTAGCGGTCACAGATACGCAGTATTTT. Amino acids: CASTPGLAVTDTQYF.

The chain carries TRBV7-8 and TRBJ2-7; 9 bases map to TRBD1. V gave up 5 bases and J gave up 3 bases; unmatched junction bases: 5. The CDR3 has 14 residues. Germline CDR1 SGHVS, CDR2 FQNEAQ. The CDR3 protein is CASSNTDRGYEQYF. Written as DNA, the CDR3 is TGTGCCAGCAGCAACACGGACAGGGGCTACGAGCAGTACTTC.

The V call is TRBV7-2, the J call TRBJ2-3, with 10 bases matching TRBD2. CDR1 is SGHTA and CDR2 is FQGNSA in the germline V gene. J was trimmed by 4 bases and V by 3 bases; bases with no gene match: 10. There are 17 residues in the CDR3. The CDR3 is CASSFDLAGVGADTQYF. DNA for the CDR3: TGTGCCAGCAGCTTCGATCTAGCGGGAGTTGGGGCAGATACGCAGTATTTT.

The sample holds a few counts of this clone. The J gene is TRBJ1-1, the V gene TRBV29-1; perhaps TRBD1 as D (6 bases). V gave up 4 bases and J gave up 0 bases, with 12 bases separating them. Germline V gene sequence: CDR1 SQVTM, CDR2 ANQGSEA. CDR3 length: 14 amino acids. In DNA form, the CDR3 reads TGCAGCGTTGGTGGGGGCGCCATGAACACTGAAGCTTTCTTT. It translates to CSVGGGAMNTEAFF.

The CDR3 nucleotides read TGTGCCAGCTTAGACAGTTCTTTATCCTACAATGAGCAGTTCTTC. Translating it yields CASLDSSLSYNEQFF. This chain connects TRBV18 to TRBJ2-1, with D perhaps TRBD1 (5 bases). CDR1 and CDR2 (germline): KGHSH, LQKENI. The V and J ends lost 7 bases and 1 base respectively, with 14 bases between them. This CDR3 is built from 15 residues.

The table lists this clone with many counts. This chain joins TRBV27 and TRBJ1-1; 7 bases agree with TRBD1. Trimming removed 0 bases from V and 7 bases from J; junction bases left unmatched: 8. The CDR3 runs to 15 residues. Per germline, CDR1 MNHEY and CDR2 SMNVEV (reference sequence). CDR3 DNA: TGTGCCAGCAGTTTATCTACAGGGGCTGGGGGTGAAGCTTTCTTT. It encodes CASSLSTGAGGEAFF.

This clone was detected once. This chain links TRBV10-3 with TRBJ2-1, with D perhaps TRBD1 (6 bases). The germline CDR1 and CDR2 sequences are ENHRY and SYGVKD. This CDR3 spans 14 amino acids. V dropped 6 bases and J dropped 15 bases, with 24 bases sitting between them. CDR3 sequence reads: CAISFDAAGAGWFF. CDR3 DNA: TGTGCCATCAGCTTCGATGCTGCAGGGGCTGGGTGGTTCTTC.

This chain links TRBV12-5 with TRBJ2-7; perhaps TRBD2 as D (5 bases). The germline V and J ends were trimmed by 6 bases and 2 bases, with 14 bases remaining between them. The germline V gene encodes CDR1 LGHNT and CDR2 FRNRAP. CDR3 length equals 14 residues. The CDR3 coding sequence is TGTGCTAGTGGCCTCATAGGGAGAACCTACGAGCAGTACTTC. It is translated as CASGLIGRTYEQYF.

J is TRBJ1-2 and V is TRBV4-2; D possibly corresponds to TRBD1 (5 bases). This CDR3 has 14 amino acids. CDR1 is LGHNA, CDR2 YNFKEQ, per germline. Deletions cut 4 bases from V and 5 bases from J, with 14 bases between. For the CDR3, the DNA is TGTGCCAGCAGCCTCCGGGAAGGGGTTTATGGCTACACCTTC. It specifies CASSLREGVYGYTF.

The rearrangement uses TRBV6-2 or TRBV6-3 and TRBJ2-2; D is undetermined. This CDR3 region has 15 residues. With 6 bases removed from V and 4 bases from J, the gap between germline ends came to 15 bases. Germline-derived CDR1 and CDR2 are MNHEY and SVGEGT. CDR3 sequence reads: CASSQPIYPTGELFF. The CDR3 nucleotides read TGTGCCAGCAGCCAGCCGATTTACCCCACCGGGGAGCTGTTTTTT.

In its sample, this clone was seen once. The V and J genes are TRBV23-1 and TRBJ2-5, with 8 bases aligning to TRBD1. TRBV23-1 is known as an ORF, though its function is uncertain. The CDR3 extends over 15 amino acids. V dropped 5 bases and J dropped 5; count of bases not matched to a gene: 10. The CDR3 nucleotides read TGCGCCAGCAGTTCCAGGACAGGGAGGAGGGAGACCCAGTACTTC. Its translation is CASSSRTGRRETQYF.

The chain has TRBV5-4 and TRBJ2-7; D is perhaps TRBD1 (5 bases). CDR1 is SGHNT, CDR2 YYREEE, per germline (reference sequence). CDR3 size: 13 residues. Trimming left V 0 bases short and J 5 bases short, with 9 bases between. This CDR3 is CASSLGARDEQYF. DNA of the CDR3: TGTGCCAGCAGCTTGGGGGCCAGGGACGAGCAGTACTTC.

The rearrangement uses TRBV12-3 or TRBV12-4 and TRBJ1-2, with D tentatively TRBD1 (5 bases). The V end was cut by 6 bases, the J end by 12 bases, with 14 bases between. The CDR3 runs to 11 residues. In DNA, the CDR3 is TGTGCCAGCAGCCGGGACCGCGCCGACACCTTC. The encoded protein is CASSRDRADTF.

The chain carries TRBV6-2 or TRBV6-3 and TRBJ1-2; D not resolved. This CDR3 spans 12 amino acids. In germline, CDR1 is MNHEY, CDR2 SVGEGT. V lost 6 bases and J lost 4, with 9 bases in between. The CDR3 sequence is CASSFSLYGYTF. The CDR3 DNA is TGTGCCAGCAGCTTTTCCCTCTATGGCTACACCTTC.

The chain couples TRBV11-2 to TRBJ2-2; 7 nucleotides agree with TRBD2. V lost 3 bases, J lost 1 base, and 5 bases stayed unmatched. CDR3 length equals 16 residues. Per germline, CDR1 SGHAT and CDR2 FQNNGV. The CDR3 protein is CASSLGGRRNTGELFF. As DNA, the CDR3 is TGTGCCAGCAGCTTGGGCGGGAGAAGGAACACCGGGGAGCTGTTTTTT.

The chain carries TRBV24-1 and TRBJ2-6; D unclear. Germline V lookup: CDR1 KGHDR, CDR2 SFDVKD. V was shortened by 3 bases and J by 4 bases, with 12 bases between the two germline ends. The CDR3 totals 16 residues. DNA of the CDR3: TGTGCCACCAGTGATACCAAGGGTGACGGGGCCAACGTCCTGACTTTC. It specifies CATSDTKGDGANVLTF.

This clone was counted once. The chain recombines TRBV6-2 or TRBV6-3 with TRBJ1-1; a possible D gene is TRBD1 (6 bases). The CDR3 runs to 15 residues. V lost 4 bases, J lost 2 bases, and 14 bases lay in between. Germline values: CDR1 MNHEY, CDR2 SVGEGT. The CDR3 here is CASSSKSTGNTEAFF. The CDR3, as DNA: TGTGCCAGCAGTTCCAAATCGACAGGTAACACTGAAGCTTTCTTT.

The chain is built from TRBV2 and TRBJ2-2, with TRBD1 matching over 8 bases. Germline CDR1 SNHLY, CDR2 FYNNEI. The trim removed 7 bases at V and 9 bases at J, leaving 4 bases unmatched. The CDR3 contains 12 residues. In nucleotides, the CDR3 is TGTGCCAGCAAGACAGGGGCGCGGGAGCTGTTTTTT. It is translated as CASKTGARELFF. Full variable domain (outside the CDR3, taken from reference TRBV2 and TRBJ2-2): EPEVTQTPSHQVTQMGQEVILRCVPISNHLYFYWYRQILGQKVEFLVSFYNNEISEKSEIFDDQFSVERPDGSNFTLKIRSTKLEDSAMYFCASKTGARELFFGEGSRLTVL.